The T cell receptor beta chain under discussion was sequenced for a study of OX40 agonist ivuxolimab in advanced cancers. In the study overall: Among those treated, three patients had partial responses, one with hepatocellular carcinoma and two with cutaneous melanoma. Study-wide points: Circulating CD4+ and CD8+ T cells showed clonal expansion by week 6 at 0.1 to 3.0 mg/kg. Normalized T-cell clonal expansion was also low in a subset of nonresponders.

TCRdb keeps only in-frame clones here, not all; method: immunoSEQ multiplex PCR. Here the sample spans 71,000 or so clones, more than 85% being singletons. Note on this clone: The antigen is undetermined.

Germline CDR1 is SGHAT and CDR2 is FQNNGV. CDR3 length: 16 amino acids. J gave up 5 bases and V 0 bases, and 6 bases lay outside the gene matches. This sequence joins TRBV11-2 and TRBJ2-3; TRBD2 agrees at 9 bases. The sequencing used CD4+ or CD8+ T cells sorted from blood, collected in a trial of the OX40 agonist ivuxolimab. This sequence originates from an adult with an advanced solid tumor such as melanoma, head and neck, liver or kidney cancer. CDR3 sequence reads: CASSLDRGSGGDTQYF. Written as DNA, the CDR3 is TGTGCCAGCAGCTTAGATCGGGGTAGCGGGGGAGATACGCAGTATTTT.